The source of this T cell receptor beta chain is a study of T cell responses to AZD1222 COVID-19 vaccine. Study conclusions and caveats: Spike-specific TCR breadth and depth rose after two AZD1222 doses. The study sampled repertoires only after the peak T cell response.

Concerning this clone itself: What it recognizes is unknown.

This CDR3 has 13 amino acids. Germline V lookup: CDR1 SNHLY, CDR2 FYNNEI. V dropped 8 bases and J dropped 6; count of bases not matched to a gene: 6. Only in-frame clones appear in the TCRdb table, and some are missing; sequencing was by immunoSEQ multiplex PCR. The sample records some 92,000 clones, around 90% being singletons. The clonotype was recovered from an adult in good health. Sequenced here: peripheral blood, sampled on day 0 of AZD1222 vaccination. V gene TRBV2 combines with J gene TRBJ2-1; 8 bases are a match to TRBD2. The CDR3 region is CASVSGTSNEQFF. The CDR3 bases are TGTGCCAGCGTCTCCGGGACTAGCAATGAGCAGTTCTTC.